Listed below are T cell receptor beta chains from one sample, sequenced in a study of OX40 agonist ivuxolimab in advanced cancers. Assay: immunoSEQ multiplex PCR; the TCRdb copy retains only in-frame clones and omits some. The table has some 86,000 clones, about 83% seen once. The sample consisted of CD4+ or CD8+ T cells sorted from blood, taken in a trial of the OX40 agonist ivuxolimab. The receptor set was obtained from an adult with an advanced solid tumor such as melanoma, head and neck, liver or kidney cancer. Each CDR3 is given with its conserved first and last residue. The order of the fields is J gene, D gene, clone size, V gene, CDR3 DNA, CDR3 protein. The D gene is left open where the match is weak. Some rows mark clone size as missing; the rest say once, few, many or name a class of expanded clone.

TRBJ2-7	TRBD2	-	TRBV6-1	TGTGCCAGCAGTGAAGGGCGAACTAGCGGGAGCTACGAGCAGTACTTC	CASSEGRTSGSYEQYF
TRBJ2-6	TRBD1	-	TRBV5-1	TGCGCCAGCAGCCCGGGACAGAATGTTGGGGCCAACGTCCTGACTTTC	CASSPGQNVGANVLTF
TRBJ2-1	TRBD2	-	TRBV7-2	TGTGCCAGCAGCTCTCCGCAGCGGGAGAGTAATGAGCAGTTCTTC	CASSSPQRESNEQFF
TRBJ2-3	-	-	TRBV9	TGTGCCAGCAGCGTAGCGAGGGGGGATCGGGATACGCAGTATTTT	CASSVARGDRDTQYF
TRBJ2-1	-	-	TRBV28	TGTGCCAGCAGTATTACCCATAACCCCAATGAGCAGTTCTTC	CASSITHNPNEQFF
TRBJ1-3	-	-	TRBV9	TGTGCCAGCAGCGTAGTCCCAGAAAGCTCTGGAAACACCATATATTTT	CASSVVPESSGNTIYF
TRBJ1-2	-	-	TRBV19	TGTGCCAGTAGTATAGGAGGGTTCGGCTACACCTTC	CASSIGGFGYTF
TRBJ1-2	TRBD1	-	TRBV27	TGTGCCAGCAGTTTGGACAGGGGGACGCGTGGCTACACCTTC	CASSLDRGTRGYTF
TRBJ1-1	-	once	TRBV7-8	TGTGCCAGCAGCCTTAAGGGACTCCTAGAATACACCCGGAACACTGAAGCTTTCTTT	CASSLKGLLEYTRNTEAFF
TRBJ2-7	-	few	TRBV2	TGTGCCAGCTCAAATGAAGGGAGCTCCTACGAGCAGTACTTC	CASSNEGSSYEQYF
TRBJ2-3	TRBD2	few	TRBV29-1	TGCAGCGTCTGGGGACTAGCGGACTCAGATACGCAGTATTTT	CSVWGLADSDTQYF
TRBJ1-1	-	-	TRBV11-2	TGTGCCAGCAGCCAGGGACGGATTGAAGCTTTCTTT	CASSQGRIEAFF
TRBJ2-3	TRBD1	-	TRBV11-3	TGTGCCAGCAGCCAAGGACAGGGAGGACACACAGATACGCAGTATTTT	CASSQGQGGHTDTQYF
TRBJ1-1	-	-	TRBV7-3	TGTGCCAGCAGCTTGGACAGAGCGGGTGAAGCTTTCTTT	CASSLDRAGEAFF
TRBJ2-2	TRBD2	-	TRBV7-2	TGTGCCAGCCGGTCAGGCGGGGGGGCCGGAGGGGAGCTGTTTTTT	CASRSGGGAGGELFF
TRBJ2-7	-	-	TRBV19	TGTGCCAGTAGTATTGGGCGGGCGGAGGAGCAGTACTTC	CASSIGRAEEQYF
TRBJ1-5	-	-	TRBV25-1	TGTGCCAGCAGTGACCCACCTGACAGCCCTTGGAGCAATCAGCCCCAGCATTTT	CASSDPPDSPWSNQPQHF